The following is a TCR beta chain sequence with its context. The data belong to a study of tumor T cells in aggressive B-cell lymphoma. TCRdb keeps only in-frame clones here, not all; method: immunoSEQ multiplex PCR. The table records 2,500 to 3,500 clones, about 87% of them present only once. The sequence came from an adult with diffuse large B cell lymphoma. Source material: tumor tissue.

This CDR3 is CASSSTLPLLTGEQYF. In DNA form, the CDR3 reads TGTGCCAGCAGCTCTACTCTTCCGCTACTGACGGGTGAGCAGTACTTC. The chain is built from TRBV5-4 and TRBJ2-7; D gene uncertain. This CDR3 contains 16 residues. V shed 3 bases and J shed 7 bases, with 23 bases lying between them. The germline V gene encodes CDR1 SGHNT and CDR2 YYREEE (reference sequence).